This is a list of T cell receptor beta chains from one sample in a study of beta chain features in type 1 diabetes. Assay: immunoSEQ multiplex PCR; the TCRdb copy retains only in-frame clones and omits some. The sample comprises 35,000 to 50,000 clones, approximately 49% of which are singletons, and about 0.24% rests with the top ten. The sequenced sample was stem cell memory CD4+ T cells from blood. The source of these receptors is a woman in her thirties in good health. Each CDR3 is given with its conserved first and last residue. Fields, in order: J gene, D gene, V gene, clone size, CDR3 DNA, CDR3 protein. D genes are given only for firm matches. A row's size may be missing; if present it is once, few, many or a size class.

TRBJ1-4,TRBD1,TRBV5-6,once,TGTGCCAGCAGCTCTACCGGGACAGCAACTAATGAAAAACTGTTTTTT,CASSSTGTATNEKLFF
TRBJ1-5,TRBD1,TRBV7-9,few,TGTGCCAGCAGCTTGGACAGGGGGATCAATCAGCCCCAGCATTTT,CASSLDRGINQPQHF
TRBJ2-3,-,TRBV29-1,few,TGCAGCGTTGAAGAATCCGGGAGCACAGATACGCAGTATTTT,CSVEESGSTDTQYF
TRBJ2-7,TRBD1,TRBV4-3,-,TGCGCCAGCAGCCGGGGACAGGGCAGCGACGAGCAGTACTTC,CASSRGQGSDEQYF
TRBJ2-7,TRBD2,TRBV7-2,-,TGTGCCAGCAGCTTACGACTCGGGGGGACCTCCTACGAGCAGTACTTC,CASSLRLGGTSYEQYF
TRBJ2-1,TRBD1,TRBV7-2,-,TGTGCCAGCAGCTCGACAGGGAGCTCCTACAATGAGCAGTTCTTC,CASSSTGSSYNEQFF
TRBJ2-1,TRBD1,TRBV7-9,many,TGTGCCAGCAGCTTAGCAGTGACGGGACAGTGGTTCTTC,CASSLAVTGQWFF
TRBJ2-1,TRBD2,TRBV11-2,-,TGTGCCAGCAGCGCGGGCGGGAGCTCCTACAATGAGCAGTTCTTC,CASSAGGSSYNEQFF
TRBJ2-5,TRBD2,TRBV27,few,TGTGCCAGCGCAGGCCAGGGAGCGGGACAAGAGACCCAGTACTTC,CASAGQGAGQETQYF
TRBJ2-1,TRBD2,TRBV4-2,few,TGTGCCAGCAGCCAAGATTTAGCGGGAGTGTGGAATGAGCAGTTCTTC,CASSQDLAGVWNEQFF
TRBJ2-2,-,TRBV7-2,-,TGTGCCAGCAAGGAGGGGGGGCGCATCACCGGGGAGCTGTTTTTT,CASKEGGRITGELFF
TRBJ1-1,-,TRBV28,-,TGTGCCAGCACCTTAGCATCGGACAGAGAAGCTTTCTTT,CASTLASDREAFF
TRBJ2-1,-,TRBV28,few,TGTGCCAGCAGATTCGCTTTTTTTAGCTCCTACAATGAGCAGTTCTTC,CASRFAFFSSYNEQFF
TRBJ2-2,TRBD2,TRBV4-3,-,TGCGCCAGCAGCAAACGACTAGCGGGTGGCACCGGGGAGCTGTTTTTT,CASSKRLAGGTGELFF
TRBJ1-1,-,TRBV18,few,TGTGCCAGCTCCTTTCAGGGGAGGAACACTGAAGCTTTCTTT,CASSFQGRNTEAFF
TRBJ2-3,TRBD1,TRBV9,-,TGTGCCAGCAGCGCGGACAGGCAAACAGATACGCAGTATTTT,CASSADRQTDTQYF
TRBJ2-7,-,TRBV19,few,TGTGCCAGTAGTAGGCAGTCGGGCTACGAGCAGTACTTC,CASSRQSGYEQYF
TRBJ2-5,TRBD2,TRBV5-1,-,TGCGCCAGCAGCTTCACTAGCGACCAAGAGACCCAGTACTTC,CASSFTSDQETQYF
TRBJ2-7,TRBD2,TRBV7-2,few,TGTGCCAGCAGCAGACTAGCGGGAGGGGGTTGGGCTTACGAGCAGTACTTC,CASSRLAGGGWAYEQYF
TRBJ2-4,TRBD2,TRBV4-3,-,TGCGCCAGCAGCCAAGATAGTCCAGCGGGAGGTCTAGCCAAAAACATTCAGTACTTC,CASSQDSPAGGLAKNIQYF
TRBJ2-2,-,TRBV23-1,-,TGCGCCAGCAGTCAATCGGCAGGGGCGAACACCGGGGAGCTGTTTTTT,CASSQSAGANTGELFF
TRBJ1-1,-,TRBV11-3,-,TGTGCCAGCAGCTTAGACAGGAACACTGAAGCTTTCTTT,CASSLDRNTEAFF
TRBJ2-3,-,TRBV5-6,-,TGTGCCAGCAGCTTGGTTGGCCCCCAGGTCGATACGCAGTATTTT,CASSLVGPQVDTQYF
TRBJ2-5,-,TRBV19,-,TGTGCCAGTAGTATGGGGCAGACCCAGTACTTC,CASSMGQTQYF
TRBJ1-1,-,TRBV7-8,-,TGTGCCAGCAGCTTAGGGGTCCCCGACAGGCCTAAAGCTTTCTTT,CASSLGVPDRPKAFF
TRBJ2-2,TRBD2,TRBV5-1,-,TGCGCCAGCAGCTTTAGCGGGAGGAACACCGGGGAGCTGTTTTTT,CASSFSGRNTGELFF
TRBJ2-4,-,TRBV6-6,-,TGTGCCAGCCAATCGACTGACTCCAAAAACATTCAGTACTTC,CASQSTDSKNIQYF
TRBJ2-1,TRBD1,TRBV10-3,few,TGTGCCATCAGCCCTGACAGGGACAATGAGCAGTTCTTC,CAISPDRDNEQFF
TRBJ2-1,-,TRBV9,few,TGTGCCAGCAGCCTGACTAGAGTGAATGAGCAGTTCTTC,CASSLTRVNEQFF